This T cell receptor beta chain was retrieved from a study of response to subunit inactivated influenza vaccine. Between the trimmed V and J ends, which lost 4 bases and 2 bases, there was a span of 15 bases. The CDR3 totals 14 residues. Germline lookup yields CDR1 DFQATT and CDR2 SNEGSKA (reference sequence). This clonotype turned up a few times. TCRdb analysed the RT-PCR reads with MiXCR anew, one entry per CDR3 protein. The data show 500,000 to 600,000 distinct CDR3 sequences, 12% seen once. The specimen comprised PBMCs from blood, sampled on the day of vaccination. This sequence joins TRBV20-1 and TRBJ2-7; TRBD2 is a possible D gene (6 bases). This receptor was identified in a man aged 50-60 years who received an inactivated influenza vaccine. The CDR3 DNA reads as TGCAGTGCTACACCGGGACTCCTGACCTACGAGCAGTACTTC. As protein: CSATPGLLTYEQYF.